Sequencing of this TCR beta chain was carried out in a study of regulatory dendritic cells for organ transplantation. The repertoire was sequenced with immunoSEQ multiplex PCR; TCRdb's copy has only in-frame clones and lacks some. The sample lists some 13,000 clones; 74% were seen once. Comments on this clone: The antigen remains undetermined.

Sorted subsets were CFSE-labeled and cultured four to six days with allogeneic dendritic cells. This clonotype was obtained from a human donor in good health. Sequences were obtained from naive CD4+ T cells from blood cultured with regulatory dendritic cells. Stated subset: CD45RA+ naive T cells.

In nucleotides, the CDR3 is TGTGCCAGCAGCCAAGAAAGGACAGGAGCATACAATGAGCAGTTCTTC. This gives the protein CASSQERTGAYNEQFF. The V gene is TRBV4-2, the J gene TRBJ2-1; 7 bases map to TRBD1. Trimming removed 0 bases from V and 4 bases from J; junction bases left unmatched: 6. CDR1 LGHNA and CDR2 YNFKEQ come from the germline V gene. CDR3 length equals 16 residues.